The T cell receptor (beta chain) described here comes from a study of T cell responses to AZD1222 COVID-19 vaccine. Here immunoSEQ multiplex PCR was the method, and the copy in TCRdb shows in-frame clones only, minus some. Altogether around 110,000 clones are present, 75% to 95% being singletons, with the ten largest covering around 6.6%. Pooling covered second doses at about 4 or about 12 weeks. Trimming at V came to 5 bases and at J to 1 base, leaving 10 bases not matched to a gene. The length of the CDR3 is 16 residues. Germline V gene lookup returns CDR1 MDHEN and CDR2 SYDVKM. For this clone: What it binds is unknown.

Findings and limits, study-wide: When two AZD1222 doses had been given, Spike-specific TCR breadth and depth rose. Of spike-specific TCRs, nearly half reportedly target regions left unmutated in variants. It was only after the peak T cell response that any repertoires were sampled.

The sequence was obtained from an adult who received the AZD1222 COVID-19 vaccine. Sequencing used peripheral blood, obtained 28 days after the second AZD1222 dose. V is TRBV28 and J is TRBJ1-1, with 7 bases fitting TRBD1. The CDR3 loop reads CASSARAGGRNTEAFF. Written as DNA, the CDR3 is TGTGCCAGCAGTGCCCGGGCAGGGGGTCGGAACACTGAAGCTTTCTTT.